The present TCR beta chain was sequenced within a study of cytomegalovirus exposure and HLA in healthy donors. For the study at large: The same platform was used for the 120 validation repertoires and the 650 to 800 first-cohort repertoires, a later analysis reported. General study findings and limits: Rare TCR sequences dominated, though some public TCRs recurred in many donors. In vitro testing confirmed a few CMV-associated chains as specific for CMV antigens.

This table comes from immunoSEQ multiplex PCR, and its TCRdb copy is limited to in-frame clones, with some not included. The sample includes roughly 300,000 clones, around 90% seen only once; the top ten take 1.2%. This clone was detected only a few times. As yet, its antigen is unknown. The donors were part of the roughly 120-subject validation cohort, which stood apart from the roughly 700-subject first cohort. This CDR3 contains 12 residues. Germline values: CDR1 MNHEY, CDR2 SMNVEV (reference sequence). The V segment lost 9 bases and the J segment 9 bases; nucleotides outside the gene matches: 8. Sequences were obtained from PBMCs. The receptor comes from a woman aged 25 to 45 in good health and CMV-seropositive. The J gene is TRBJ2-1, the V gene TRBV27; 7 bases map to TRBD1. CDR3 loop: CASSRDSGEQFF. CDR3 in DNA: TGTGCCAGTTCCCGGGACAGTGGTGAGCAGTTCTTC.